This TCR beta chain derives from a study of control samples from healthy donors and cancer patients. Generated by immunoSEQ multiplex PCR, the TCRdb table keeps only in-frame clones and is missing some. The sample has some 150,000 clones; about 89% are singletons. The CDR3 totals 15 residues. Germline loops: CDR1 MNHEY, CDR2 SVGAGI. Trimming took off 0 bases at V and 1 base at J, with 7 bases between the two ends. Material: blood. This clonotype was sampled from a man between 18 and 35 years old in good health. This chain connects TRBV6-5 to TRBJ1-5; D remains ambiguous. CDR3 loop: CASSYSGASNQPQHF. Written as DNA, the CDR3 is TGTGCCAGCAGTTACTCGGGTGCAAGCAATCAGCCCCAGCATTTT.